This T cell receptor (beta chain) emerged from a study of cytomegalovirus exposure and HLA in healthy donors. About the research overall: The same platform used for the roughly 650 first-cohort repertoires was also used for the 100 to 150 validation repertoires, as a later analysis reported.

The table came from immunoSEQ multiplex PCR; TCRdb's copy has only in-frame clones and leaves some out. The table includes roughly 260,000 clones, 80% to 90% detected once. Trimming took 1 base from V and 6 from J, leaving 16 bases between them. The germline CDR1 and CDR2 sequences are LNHNV and YYDKDF (reference sequence). The CDR3 sequence is 15 residues long. Study results and caveats: According to a subsequent analysis, TCR clusters from the first cohort were inclined to appear together in the 110 or so validation repertoires. The study put 150 to 200 TCR beta chains on its list as cytomegalovirus-associated.

A single count supports this clone. Its antigen is as yet unknown. The chain links TRBV15 to TRBJ2-7; a possible D gene is TRBD2 (6 bases). Source material: PBMCs. This clonotype was obtained from a young man in good health and CMV-seronegative. The CDR3 protein is CATSRARTKMSEQYF. Written as DNA, the CDR3 is TGTGCCACCAGCAGAGCGAGGACTAAAATGAGCGAGCAGTACTTC.